These T cell receptor beta chains were read from a single sample in a study of T-cell memory formation after mild COVID-19. TCRdb recomputed calls from the 5' RACE reads with MiXCR, one row per CDR3 protein. The sample records some 57,000 distinct CDR3 sequences, 10% to 15% being singletons. Sequences were obtained from PBMCs or a T cell subset sorted from them (not recorded which). These receptors came from a young man who had mild COVID-19 (a few samples of this study predate the infection). Cell type and time point are not known. CDR3s include the opening cysteine and the closing phenylalanine or tryptophan. The order of the fields is V gene, D gene, clone size, J gene, CDR3 protein, CDR3 DNA. D genes are given only for firm matches. Expanded clones get a size class; other rows say once, few or many, or leave the size out.

v_gene: TRBV3-1
d_gene: TRBD1
abundance: .
j_gene: TRBJ2-7
CDR3aa: CASSLRDRYEQYF
CDR3nt: TGTGCCAGCAGTCTCCGGGACAGATACGAGCAGTACTTC

v_gene: TRBV7-2
d_gene: .
abundance: few
j_gene: TRBJ1-1
CDR3aa: CATGAEAFF
CDR3nt: TGTGCCACGGGGGCTGAAGCTTTCTTT

v_gene: TRBV15
d_gene: .
abundance: few
j_gene: TRBJ1-2
CDR3aa: CATRTVTGNYGYTF
CDR3nt: TGTGCCACCAGGACGGTGACAGGCAATTATGGCTACACCTTC

v_gene: TRBV7-8
d_gene: .
abundance: .
j_gene: TRBJ1-5
CDR3aa: CASSFPRQPQHF
CDR3nt: TGTGCCAGCAGCTTCCCTCGTCAGCCCCAGCATTTT

v_gene: TRBV5-1
d_gene: .
abundance: few
j_gene: TRBJ1-1
CDR3aa: CASSLDPAGLTKAFF
CDR3nt: TGCGCCAGCAGCTTGGATCCCGCTGGCCTCACTAAAGCTTTCTTT

v_gene: TRBV7-3
d_gene: .
abundance: .
j_gene: TRBJ2-2
CDR3aa: CASSPLGGGVNTGELFF
CDR3nt: TGTGCCAGCAGCCCCCTGGGTGGAGGGGTGAACACCGGGGAGCTGTTTTTT

v_gene: TRBV20-1
d_gene: .
abundance: many
j_gene: TRBJ2-4
CDR3aa: CSARTSGAKNIQYF
CDR3nt: TGCAGTGCTAGAACTAGTGGAGCCAAAAACATTCAGTACTTC

v_gene: TRBV4-2
d_gene: .
abundance: few
j_gene: TRBJ2-1
CDR3aa: CASSQEDYNEQFF
CDR3nt: TGTGCCAGCAGCCAAGAGGATTACAATGAGCAGTTCTTC

v_gene: TRBV5-4
d_gene: TRBD2
abundance: .
j_gene: TRBJ2-2
CDR3aa: CASSRGLAGNRNTGELFF
CDR3nt: TGTGCCAGCAGCAGGGGACTAGCGGGGAACAGGAACACCGGGGAGCTGTTTTTT

v_gene: TRBV20-1
d_gene: .
abundance: few
j_gene: TRBJ2-5
CDR3aa: CSARVASGDQETQYF
CDR3nt: TGCAGTGCTAGAGTTGCGTCGGGGGACCAAGAGACCCAGTACTTC

v_gene: TRBV10-1
d_gene: .
abundance: .
j_gene: TRBJ2-1
CDR3aa: CASSYTGTPNEQFF
CDR3nt: TGCGCCAGCAGTTATACCGGGACACCCAATGAGCAGTTCTTC

v_gene: TRBV6-5
d_gene: .
abundance: few
j_gene: TRBJ1-2
CDR3aa: CASRPPRPPYGYTF
CDR3nt: TGTGCCAGCAGACCTCCTCGTCCCCCCTATGGCTACACCTTC

v_gene: TRBV20-1
d_gene: .
abundance: few
j_gene: TRBJ2-3
CDR3aa: CSARRDGGLVDTQYF
CDR3nt: TGCAGTGCTAGACGGGACGGGGGATTAGTGGATACGCAGTATTTT

v_gene: TRBV5-1
d_gene: .
abundance: few
j_gene: TRBJ1-2
CDR3aa: CASSLGAGSGYTF
CDR3nt: TGCGCCAGCAGCTTGGGGGCAGGGTCTGGCTACACCTTC

v_gene: TRBV7-9
d_gene: .
abundance: .
j_gene: TRBJ2-1
CDR3aa: CASSPLRLGPNEQFF
CDR3nt: TGTGCCAGCAGCCCGTTGAGACTAGGCCCCAATGAGCAGTTCTTC

v_gene: TRBV28
d_gene: .
abundance: .
j_gene: TRBJ1-2
CDR3aa: CASSFRDYGYTF
CDR3nt: TGTGCCAGCAGTTTTAGGGACTATGGCTACACCTTC

v_gene: TRBV24-1
d_gene: TRBD1
abundance: .
j_gene: TRBJ2-3
CDR3aa: CATSDTGTGSTDTQYF
CDR3nt: TGTGCCACCAGTGACACCGGGACAGGATCCACAGATACGCAGTATTTT

v_gene: TRBV18
d_gene: .
abundance: .
j_gene: TRBJ2-5
CDR3aa: CASSRLQQETQYF
CDR3nt: TGTGCCAGCTCGAGACTACAGCAAGAGACCCAGTACTTC

v_gene: TRBV9
d_gene: .
abundance: few
j_gene: TRBJ1-5
CDR3aa: CASSVEGQGEPQHF
CDR3nt: TGTGCCAGCAGCGTAGAGGGTCAGGGCGAACCCCAGCATTTT

v_gene: TRBV11-2
d_gene: .
abundance: .
j_gene: TRBJ2-6
CDR3aa: CASSLGGPGVWGANVLTF
CDR3nt: TGTGCCAGCAGCTTAGGGGGCCCCGGGGTGTGGGGGGCCAACGTCCTGACTTTC

v_gene: TRBV5-1
d_gene: .
abundance: .
j_gene: TRBJ1-2
CDR3aa: CASSLSTAEANYGYTF
CDR3nt: TGCGCCAGCAGCTTATCTACGGCGGAAGCTAACTATGGCTACACCTTC

v_gene: TRBV9
d_gene: .
abundance: .
j_gene: TRBJ2-3
CDR3aa: CASSVGGALPGADTQYF
CDR3nt: TGTGCCAGCAGCGTGGGGGGGGCGCTCCCCGGGGCAGATACGCAGTATTTT

v_gene: TRBV6-2/TRBV6-3
d_gene: TRBD2
abundance: .
j_gene: TRBJ2-4
CDR3aa: CASTQRLAGGQLKNIQYF
CDR3nt: TGTGCCAGCACCCAGAGGCTAGCGGGGGGGCAGCTCAAAAACATTCAGTACTTC

v_gene: TRBV6-6
d_gene: .
abundance: few
j_gene: TRBJ2-4
CDR3aa: CASSSALGRAAPLAKNIQYF
CDR3nt: TGTGCCAGCAGTTCCGCCTTAGGACGGGCAGCTCCGTTAGCCAAAAACATTCAGTACTTC

v_gene: TRBV5-6
d_gene: .
abundance: few
j_gene: TRBJ2-3
CDR3aa: CASTPLRVTRRADTQYF
CDR3nt: TGTGCCAGCACCCCCTTGCGAGTGACTAGACGGGCAGATACGCAGTATTTT

v_gene: TRBV7-9
d_gene: .
abundance: .
j_gene: TRBJ1-1
CDR3aa: CASSSWPTGWTEAFF
CDR3nt: TGTGCCAGCAGCTCATGGCCCACAGGGTGGACTGAAGCTTTCTTT

v_gene: TRBV20-1
d_gene: .
abundance: few
j_gene: TRBJ1-1
CDR3aa: CSASSDAYKGSAEAFF
CDR3nt: TGCAGTGCTTCATCGGACGCCTACAAGGGGAGCGCTGAAGCTTTCTTT

v_gene: TRBV4-1
d_gene: .
abundance: .
j_gene: TRBJ2-2
CDR3aa: CASRGANRVIAGELFF
CDR3nt: TGCGCCAGCAGAGGTGCTAACAGGGTGATCGCCGGGGAGCTGTTTTTT

v_gene: TRBV7-9
d_gene: .
abundance: .
j_gene: TRBJ1-2
CDR3aa: CASRSGPSPYTF
CDR3nt: TGTGCCAGCAGATCTGGGCCGAGCCCCTACACCTTC

v_gene: TRBV7-3
d_gene: .
abundance: few
j_gene: TRBJ2-6
CDR3aa: CASSPNSAGANVLTF
CDR3nt: TGTGCCAGCAGCCCAAACAGTGCCGGGGCCAACGTCCTGACTTTC

v_gene: TRBV15
d_gene: .
abundance: many
j_gene: TRBJ2-1
CDR3aa: CATSRVGAGNEQFF
CDR3nt: TGTGCCACCAGCAGAGTAGGGGCGGGCAATGAGCAGTTCTTC

v_gene: TRBV24-1
d_gene: .
abundance: few
j_gene: TRBJ2-3
CDR3aa: CATSDWRDSTQYF
CDR3nt: TGTGCCACCAGTGATTGGAGGGACAGTACGCAGTATTTT

v_gene: TRBV20-1
d_gene: TRBD2
abundance: few
j_gene: TRBJ2-5
CDR3aa: CSADPRTSGGKETQYF
CDR3nt: TGCAGTGCGGACCCGCGGACTAGCGGGGGGAAAGAGACCCAGTACTTC

v_gene: TRBV20-1
d_gene: .
abundance: medium-sized
j_gene: TRBJ2-7
CDR3aa: CSARPGLLSSYEQYF
CDR3nt: TGCAGTGCTAGACCCGGACTGTTGAGCTCCTACGAGCAGTACTTC

v_gene: TRBV20-1
d_gene: TRBD1
abundance: few
j_gene: TRBJ2-5
CDR3aa: CSASTRTGPETQYF
CDR3nt: TGCAGTGCTAGCACCAGGACAGGACCAGAAACCCAGTACTTC

v_gene: TRBV6-4
d_gene: .
abundance: .
j_gene: TRBJ1-1
CDR3aa: CASSDSIERVGEAFF
CDR3nt: TGTGCCAGCAGTGACTCGATTGAAAGGGTCGGTGAAGCTTTCTTT

v_gene: TRBV5-1
d_gene: TRBD1
abundance: many
j_gene: TRBJ2-7
CDR3aa: CASSLAGTGYEQYF
CDR3nt: TGCGCCAGCAGCTTGGCCGGGACAGGCTACGAGCAGTACTTC

v_gene: TRBV5-1
d_gene: .
abundance: many
j_gene: TRBJ2-5
CDR3aa: CASSFWSTEETQYF
CDR3nt: TGCGCCAGCAGCTTTTGGTCAACCGAAGAGACCCAGTACTTC

v_gene: TRBV7-9
d_gene: .
abundance: few
j_gene: TRBJ1-1
CDR3aa: CASSLRGVEAFF
CDR3nt: TGTGCCAGCAGCTTAAGGGGCGTTGAAGCTTTCTTT

v_gene: TRBV7-2
d_gene: .
abundance: many
j_gene: TRBJ2-2
CDR3aa: CASSLYGAFTGELFF
CDR3nt: TGTGCCAGCAGCTTATACGGGGCCTTCACCGGGGAGCTGTTTTTT

v_gene: TRBV7-2
d_gene: TRBD2
abundance: .
j_gene: TRBJ2-3
CDR3aa: CASSPLAGSRDTQYF
CDR3nt: TGTGCCAGCAGCCCCCTAGCGGGATCCAGAGATACGCAGTATTTT

v_gene: TRBV7-8
d_gene: TRBD1
abundance: .
j_gene: TRBJ1-4
CDR3aa: CASSSHLRQGLFF
CDR3nt: TGTGCCAGCAGCTCCCACTTAAGACAGGGACTGTTTTTT

v_gene: TRBV7-2
d_gene: .
abundance: few
j_gene: TRBJ2-5
CDR3aa: CASSSGPGETQYF
CDR3nt: TGTGCCAGCAGCTCGGGTCCAGGAGAGACCCAGTACTTC

v_gene: TRBV2
d_gene: TRBD1
abundance: few
j_gene: TRBJ1-1
CDR3aa: CASSDPLGQVRGMNTEAFF
CDR3nt: TGTGCCAGCAGTGACCCCCTCGGACAGGTTCGAGGGATGAACACTGAAGCTTTCTTT

v_gene: TRBV6-2/TRBV6-3
d_gene: TRBD1
abundance: .
j_gene: TRBJ1-5
CDR3aa: CASLGQGRGNQPQHF
CDR3nt: TGTGCCAGTCTCGGACAGGGCCGAGGTAATCAGCCCCAGCATTTT

v_gene: TRBV4-3
d_gene: .
abundance: few
j_gene: TRBJ1-1
CDR3aa: CASSQEEGDRRTEAFF
CDR3nt: TGCGCCAGCAGCCAAGAGGAGGGAGACAGACGGACTGAAGCTTTCTTT

v_gene: TRBV5-1
d_gene: TRBD1
abundance: .
j_gene: TRBJ1-2
CDR3aa: CASSVQGSKYTF
CDR3nt: TGCGCCAGCAGCGTACAGGGGAGCAAGTACACCTTC

v_gene: TRBV6-6
d_gene: TRBD1
abundance: .
j_gene: TRBJ1-4
CDR3aa: CASRTGPNEKLFF
CDR3nt: TGTGCCAGCAGGACAGGGCCGAATGAAAAACTGTTTTTT

v_gene: TRBV18
d_gene: .
abundance: few
j_gene: TRBJ2-2
CDR3aa: CASSPVGDGELFF
CDR3nt: TGTGCCAGCTCACCAGTCGGGGACGGGGAGCTGTTTTTT

v_gene: TRBV7-6
d_gene: TRBD1
abundance: .
j_gene: TRBJ1-6
CDR3aa: CASSQGQQSPLHF
CDR3nt: TGTGCCAGCAGCCAGGGACAGCAGTCACCCCTCCACTTT

v_gene: TRBV20-1
d_gene: .
abundance: .
j_gene: TRBJ2-3
CDR3aa: CGQTPRRGQTTDTQYF
CDR3nt: TGCGGCCAAACGCCCCGGAGAGGACAGACCACAGATACGCAGTATTTT

v_gene: TRBV7-8
d_gene: TRBD2
abundance: few
j_gene: TRBJ2-5
CDR3aa: CASSLARLAGGRETQYF
CDR3nt: TGTGCCAGCAGCTTAGCGCGGCTAGCGGGGGGGCGGGAGACCCAGTACTTC

v_gene: TRBV6-6
d_gene: .
abundance: .
j_gene: TRBJ2-2
CDR3aa: CAIQGITGELFF
CDR3nt: TGTGCCATTCAGGGGATCACCGGGGAGCTGTTTTTT

v_gene: TRBV11-2
d_gene: .
abundance: many
j_gene: TRBJ2-3
CDR3aa: CASSLGTPRDTQYF
CDR3nt: TGTGCCAGCAGCTTAGGCACCCCAAGGGATACGCAGTATTTT

v_gene: TRBV11-2
d_gene: .
abundance: .
j_gene: TRBJ1-1
CDR3aa: CASRHLRGLNTEAFF
CDR3nt: TGTGCCAGCAGACATTTAAGAGGTCTGAACACTGAAGCTTTCTTT

v_gene: TRBV18
d_gene: .
abundance: few
j_gene: TRBJ2-3
CDR3aa: CASSPPYKDTQYF
CDR3nt: TGTGCCAGCTCACCACCATATAAAGATACGCAGTATTTT